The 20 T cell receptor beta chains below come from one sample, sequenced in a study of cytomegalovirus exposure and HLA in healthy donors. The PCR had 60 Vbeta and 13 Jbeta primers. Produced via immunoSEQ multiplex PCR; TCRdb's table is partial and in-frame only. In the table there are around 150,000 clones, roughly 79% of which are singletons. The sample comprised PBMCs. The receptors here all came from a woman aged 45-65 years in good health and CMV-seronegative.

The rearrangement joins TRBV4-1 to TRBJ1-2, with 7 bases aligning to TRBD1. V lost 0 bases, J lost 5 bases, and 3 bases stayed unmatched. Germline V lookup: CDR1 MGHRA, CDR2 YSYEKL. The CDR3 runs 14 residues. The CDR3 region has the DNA TGCGCCAGCAGCCAAGATGGGACAGTGTATGGCTACACCTTC. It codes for CASSQDGTVYGYTF.

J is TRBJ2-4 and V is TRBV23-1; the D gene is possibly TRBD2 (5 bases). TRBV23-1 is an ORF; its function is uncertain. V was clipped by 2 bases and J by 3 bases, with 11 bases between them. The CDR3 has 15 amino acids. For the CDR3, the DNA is TGCGCCAGCAGTCAAACTAGAGAGGGCAAAAACATTCAGTACTTC. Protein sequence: CASSQTREGKNIQYF.

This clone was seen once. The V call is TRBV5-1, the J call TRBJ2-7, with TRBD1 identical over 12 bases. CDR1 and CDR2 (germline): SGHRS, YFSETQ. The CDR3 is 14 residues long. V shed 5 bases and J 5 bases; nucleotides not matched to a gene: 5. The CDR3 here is CASRTGTGGDEQYF. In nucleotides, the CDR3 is TGCGCCAGCAGAACCGGGACAGGGGGCGACGAGCAGTACTTC.

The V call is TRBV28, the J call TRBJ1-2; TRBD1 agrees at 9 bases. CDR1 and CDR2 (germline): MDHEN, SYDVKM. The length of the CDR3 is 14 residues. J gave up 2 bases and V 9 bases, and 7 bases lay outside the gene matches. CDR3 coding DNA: TGTGCCAGTCAGGGACAGGGTGAGAACTATGGCTACACCTTC. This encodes CASQGQGENYGYTF.

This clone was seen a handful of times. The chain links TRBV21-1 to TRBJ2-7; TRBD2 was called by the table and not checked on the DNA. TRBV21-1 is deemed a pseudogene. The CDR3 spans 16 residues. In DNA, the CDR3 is TGTGCCAGCAGCAAAGTCCCCGGGACTGACCCTGTCGAGCAGTACTTC. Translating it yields CASSKVPGTDPVEQYF.

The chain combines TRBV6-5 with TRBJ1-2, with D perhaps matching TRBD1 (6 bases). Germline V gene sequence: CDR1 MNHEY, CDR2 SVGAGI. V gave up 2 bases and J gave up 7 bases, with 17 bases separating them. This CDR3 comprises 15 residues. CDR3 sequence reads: CASSYGTGISGGYTF. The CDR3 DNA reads TGTGCCAGCAGTTACGGAACAGGGATTTCAGGTGGCTACACCTTC.

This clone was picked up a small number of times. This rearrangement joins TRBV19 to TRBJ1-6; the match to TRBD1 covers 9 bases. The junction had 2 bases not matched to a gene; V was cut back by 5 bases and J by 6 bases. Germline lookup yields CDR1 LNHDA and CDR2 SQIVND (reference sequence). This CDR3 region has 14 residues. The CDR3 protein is CASSGDRANSPLHF. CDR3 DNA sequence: TGTGCCAGTAGTGGGGACAGGGCTAATTCACCCCTCCACTTT.

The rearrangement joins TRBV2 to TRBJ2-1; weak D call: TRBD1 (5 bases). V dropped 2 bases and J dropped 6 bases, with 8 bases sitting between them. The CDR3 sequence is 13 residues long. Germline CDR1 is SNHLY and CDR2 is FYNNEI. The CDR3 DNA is TGTGCCAGCAGTGAAAGGGGCCTCAATGAGCAGTTCTTC. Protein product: CASSERGLNEQFF.

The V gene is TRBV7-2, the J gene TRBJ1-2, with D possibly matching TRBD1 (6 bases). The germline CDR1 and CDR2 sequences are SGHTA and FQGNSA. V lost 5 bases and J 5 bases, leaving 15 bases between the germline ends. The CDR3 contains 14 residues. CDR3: CASSPQGYRYGYTF. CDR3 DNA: TGTGCCAGCAGCCCCCAGGGGTATCGGTATGGCTACACCTTC.

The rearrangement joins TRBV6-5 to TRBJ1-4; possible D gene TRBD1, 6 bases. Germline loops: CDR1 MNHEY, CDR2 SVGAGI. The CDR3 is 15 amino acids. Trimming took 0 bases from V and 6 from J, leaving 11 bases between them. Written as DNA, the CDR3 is TGTGCCAGCAGTTACTCAAGGACAGTCTATGAAAAACTGTTTTTT. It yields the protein CASSYSRTVYEKLFF.

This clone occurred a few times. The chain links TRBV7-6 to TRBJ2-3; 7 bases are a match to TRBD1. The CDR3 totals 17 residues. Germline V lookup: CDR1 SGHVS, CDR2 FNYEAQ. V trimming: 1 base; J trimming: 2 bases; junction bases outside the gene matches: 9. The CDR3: CASSLGAGRGNTDTQYF. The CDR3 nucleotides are TGTGCCAGCAGCTTAGGGGCGGGCAGGGGGAACACAGATACGCAGTATTTT.

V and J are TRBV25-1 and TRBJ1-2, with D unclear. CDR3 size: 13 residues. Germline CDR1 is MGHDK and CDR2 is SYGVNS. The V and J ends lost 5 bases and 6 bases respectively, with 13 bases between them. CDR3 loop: CASSTGSRNGYTF. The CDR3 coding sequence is TGTGCCAGCAGTACTGGGTCCAGGAATGGCTACACCTTC.

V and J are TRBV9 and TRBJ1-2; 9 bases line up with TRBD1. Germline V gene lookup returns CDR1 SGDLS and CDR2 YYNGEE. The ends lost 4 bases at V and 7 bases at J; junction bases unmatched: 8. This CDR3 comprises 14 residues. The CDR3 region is CASSPTGGGTGYTF. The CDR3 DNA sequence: TGTGCCAGCAGCCCCACAGGGGGCGGCACTGGCTACACCTTC.

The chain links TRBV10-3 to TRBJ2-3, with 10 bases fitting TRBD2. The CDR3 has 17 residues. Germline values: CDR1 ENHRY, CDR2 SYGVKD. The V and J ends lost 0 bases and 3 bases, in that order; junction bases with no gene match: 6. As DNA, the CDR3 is TGTGCCATCAGTGAGTCATGGACTAGCGGATTTACAGATACGCAGTATTTT. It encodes CAISESWTSGFTDTQYF.

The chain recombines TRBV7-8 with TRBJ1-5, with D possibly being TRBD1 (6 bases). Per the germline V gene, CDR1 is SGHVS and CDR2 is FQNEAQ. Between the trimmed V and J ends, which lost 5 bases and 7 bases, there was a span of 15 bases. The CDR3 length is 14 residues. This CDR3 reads CASSPPPGQQPQHF. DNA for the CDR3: TGTGCCAGCAGCCCACCTCCGGGACAACAGCCCCAGCATTTT.

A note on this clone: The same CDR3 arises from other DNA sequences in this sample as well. The chain's CDR3 is CASSSGQGAYEQYF. CDR3 nucleotide sequence: TGTGCCAGCAGTTCTGGACAGGGGGCATACGAGCAGTACTTC. The V and J genes are TRBV27 and TRBJ2-7, with 11 bases aligning to TRBD1. Germline V gene data show CDR1 as MNHEY and CDR2 as SMNVEV (reference sequence). The CDR3 spans 14 residues. J gave up 4 bases and V 4 bases, and 3 bases lay outside the gene matches.

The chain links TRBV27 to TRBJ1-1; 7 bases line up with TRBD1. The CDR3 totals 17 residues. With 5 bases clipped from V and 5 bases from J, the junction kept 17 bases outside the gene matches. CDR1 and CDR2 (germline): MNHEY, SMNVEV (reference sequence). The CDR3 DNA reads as TGTGCCAGCAGTCTCCTCGGGGACAGAAAAACGGGGACTGAAGCTTTCTTT. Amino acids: CASSLLGDRKTGTEAFF.

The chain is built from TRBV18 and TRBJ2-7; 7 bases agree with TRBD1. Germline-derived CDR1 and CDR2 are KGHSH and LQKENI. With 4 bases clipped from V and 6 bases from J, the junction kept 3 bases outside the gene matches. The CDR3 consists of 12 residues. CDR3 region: CASSLRGTEQYF. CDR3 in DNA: TGTGCCAGCTCACTCAGGGGGACCGAGCAGTACTTC.

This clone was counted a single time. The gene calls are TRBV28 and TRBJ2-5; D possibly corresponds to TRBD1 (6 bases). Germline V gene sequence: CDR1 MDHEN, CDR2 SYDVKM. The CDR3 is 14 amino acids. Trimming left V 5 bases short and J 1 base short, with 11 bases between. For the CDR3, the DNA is TGTGCCAGCAGTCCCGACAGGCTCCAAGAGACCCAGTACTTC. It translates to CASSPDRLQETQYF.

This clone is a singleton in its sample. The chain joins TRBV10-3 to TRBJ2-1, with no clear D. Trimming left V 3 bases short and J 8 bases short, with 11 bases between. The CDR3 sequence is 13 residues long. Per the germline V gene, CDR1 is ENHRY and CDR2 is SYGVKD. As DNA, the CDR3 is TGTGCCATCAGTGAACCTGGGCGACATGAGCAGTTCTTC. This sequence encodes CAISEPGRHEQFF.